The clone carrying this T cell receptor (beta chain) was counted a few times. Its specificity is not known. Indicated time point: persistent/refractory GD, antithyroid drugs over 5 years with positive TRAb. PBMC RNA served as the TCR library source. This sample is part of a study of regulatory T cells in long-lasting Graves disease. Trimming took 4 bases from V and 8 from J, leaving 17 bases between them. The CDR3 contains 13 residues. Germline CDR1 GTSNPN, CDR2 SVGIG (reference sequence). Study-level findings and limits: With a small sample size, accuracy may have been reduced. Favoring TRBV28, TRBJ1-2 and TRBJ2-5 was a feature seen in persistent disease. Exclusively peripheral blood, rather than thyroid tissue, was studied.

Researchers made TCR beta libraries by using iRepertoire HTBI primers and running Arm-PCR on CDR3 regions. MiXCR, applied by TCRdb to the multiplex PCR reads, yields one record per CDR3 protein. Among some 300,000 distinct CDR3 sequences listed, 22% were seen once. The TCR originated in a female donor with Graves disease. The sequences come from peripheral blood mononuclear cells (PBMCs), collected when the disease was refractory, from a patient treated with antithyroid drugs. V gene TRBV30 combines with J gene TRBJ1-2; the D is unclear. Here the CDR3 DNA reads TGTGCCTGGACCATGAATGGGGTACAGGGCTACACCTTC. This gives the protein CAWTMNGVQGYTF.